This is a list of T cell receptor beta chains from one sample in a study of cytomegalovirus exposure and HLA in healthy donors. Assay: immunoSEQ multiplex PCR; the TCRdb copy retains only in-frame clones and omits some. The sample lists 210,000 or so clones; 77% were seen once. Sequenced sample: PBMCs. These receptors were collected from a woman in her twenties or thirties in good health and CMV-seropositive. The CDR3 runs from the conserved cysteine through the conserved F or W. A D gene is named only where the DNA matches it firmly. Clone size is stated in some rows and not others, as once, few, many or a class when expanded.

V gene	D gene	J gene	clone size	CDR3 protein	CDR3 DNA
TRBV30	.	TRBJ2-2	.	CAWSPRLSYRNTGELFF	TGTGCCTGGAGTCCTAGACTGAGTTATCGGAACACCGGGGAGCTGTTTTTT
TRBV6-5	.	TRBJ2-7	.	CASSYSLAESYEQYF	TGTGCCAGCAGTTACTCTTTAGCGGAATCCTACGAGCAGTACTTC
TRBV10-3	.	TRBJ2-3	.	CAISESTSGVGDFTDTQYF	TGTGCCATCAGTGAGTCGACTTCAGGGGTGGGGGATTTCACAGATACGCAGTATTTT
TRBV9	.	TRBJ2-7	.	CASIPLILGSSYEQYF	TGTGCCAGCATCCCTCTTATTTTGGGGAGCTCCTACGAGCAGTACTTC
TRBV7-8	.	TRBJ1-2	.	CASSLGGGSGYTF	TGTGCCAGCAGCTTAGGAGGAGGAAGTGGCTACACCTTC
TRBV28	TRBD1	TRBJ1-6	.	CASSTRTGNAYNSPLHF	TGTGCCAGCAGTACCCGGACAGGGAACGCCTATAATTCACCCCTCCACTTT
TRBV5-5	TRBD1	TRBJ1-1	few	CASSSTGQTEAFF	TGTGCCAGCAGCTCGACAGGGCAAACTGAAGCTTTCTTT
TRBV7-2	.	TRBJ1-2	.	CASSLGQYNGYTF	TGTGCCAGCAGCTTAGGACAGTATAATGGCTACACCTTC
TRBV4-3	.	TRBJ2-5	few	CASSQALQRQETQYF	TGCGCCAGCAGCCAAGCTCTACAGAGACAAGAGACCCAGTACTTC
TRBV9	TRBD1	TRBJ2-2	.	CASSAAQGAQGGELFF	TGTGCCAGCAGCGCCGCTCAGGGGGCGCAAGGCGGGGAGCTGTTTTTT
TRBV5-1	TRBD2	TRBJ2-7	.	CASTALAGNYFEQYF	TGCGCCAGCACCGCACTAGCGGGAAATTACTTCGAGCAGTACTTC
TRBV4-3	TRBD1	TRBJ1-2	.	CASSQGRGRDGYTF	TGCGCCAGCAGCCAAGGAAGGGGGCGCGATGGCTACACCTTC
TRBV27	TRBD1	TRBJ1-1	.	CASSWNRDRDKAFF	TGTGCCAGCAGTTGGAACCGGGACAGGGATAAAGCTTTCTTT
TRBV7-3	TRBD2	TRBJ2-2	.	CASSGTSGGPGELFF	TGTGCCAGCAGCGGGACTAGCGGGGGGCCCGGGGAGCTGTTTTTT
TRBV9	TRBD1	TRBJ2-3	.	CASSVPTGTGEAWDTQYF	TGTGCCAGCAGCGTCCCAACCGGGACAGGGGAGGCCTGGGACACGCAGTATTTT
TRBV6-5	.	TRBJ2-7	.	CASSYLGGSYEQYF	TGTGCCAGCAGTTACTTGGGGGGTTCCTACGAGCAGTACTTC
TRBV28	TRBD2	TRBJ2-7	.	CASSSGSGSTYEQYF	TGTGCCAGCAGTAGCGGGAGCGGCTCCACCTACGAGCAGTACTTC
TRBV30	TRBD1	TRBJ2-5	.	CAGTAGQGETQYF	TGTGCCGGGACCGCCGGACAGGGCGAGACCCAGTACTTC
TRBV19	.	TRBJ1-1	.	CASSHRAPLTEAFF	TGTGCCAGTAGCCACAGGGCCCCGCTCACTGAAGCTTTCTTT
TRBV2	.	TRBJ1-4	few	CASAGFGNDEKLFF	TGTGCCAGTGCCGGATTCGGGAACGATGAAAAACTGTTTTTT
TRBV19	TRBD1	TRBJ2-3	.	CASSIRLRTGPDTQYF	TGTGCCAGTAGTATCCGACTACGGACAGGCCCAGATACGCAGTATTTT
TRBV6-5	.	TRBJ1-1	few	CASSYGATEAFF	TGTGCCAGCAGTTACGGTGCGACTGAAGCTTTCTTT
TRBV6-6	TRBD2	TRBJ2-1	.	CASSSPGLAGLSEQFF	TGTGCCAGCAGTTCTCCGGGACTAGCGGGTTTGAGTGAGCAGTTCTTC
TRBV5-6	.	TRBJ1-4	once	CASSLRVSGAVNEKLFF	TGTGCCAGCAGCTTGAGGGTTAGCGGGGCTGTTAATGAAAAACTGTTTTTT
TRBV19	TRBD1	TRBJ2-1	.	CASSSGPGQLYNEQFF	TGTGCCAGTAGTTCAGGACCGGGACAGCTCTACAATGAGCAGTTCTTC
TRBV7-2	TRBD2	TRBJ2-5	.	CASSSLAGQETQYF	TGTGCCAGCAGCTCTCTAGCGGGTCAAGAGACCCAGTACTTC
TRBV6-5	TRBD1	TRBJ1-6	.	CASRTDRENSPLHF	TGTGCCAGCAGGACGGACAGGGAGAATTCACCCCTCCACTTT
TRBV7-3	TRBD2	TRBJ2-3	.	CASSLNGLRGADTQYF	TGTGCCAGCAGCCTGAACGGGTTGCGGGGGGCAGATACGCAGTATTTT
TRBV2	.	TRBJ1-6	.	CASTAASSYNSPLHF	TGTGCCAGCACTGCGGCGAGCTCCTATAATTCACCCCTCCACTTT
TRBV5-4	TRBD1	TRBJ1-6	.	CASSSGGGNSPLHF	TGTGCCAGCAGCTCAGGGGGTGGTAATTCACCCCTCCACTTT